This is a list of T cell receptor beta chains from one sample in a study of CD8 T cells in ankylosing spondylitis. TCRdb independently ran MiXCR on the 5' RACE reads; one entry per CDR3 protein. The sample carries roughly 90,000 distinct CDR3 sequences, 8% to 10% recorded once. Source material: blood, either unsorted or a sorted T cell fraction (not recorded which). The receptors derive from a male donor with ankylosing spondylitis or in good health (not recorded which). CDR3s include the opening cysteine and the closing phenylalanine or tryptophan. A D gene is named only where the DNA matches it firmly. Clone size is shown for a subset of rows, as once, few, many or a class of expanded clone.

v_call: TRBV7-9; d_call: -; clone_size: many; cdr3_aa: CASSPRTVGPEAFF
v_call: TRBV7-8; d_call: -; clone_size: many; cdr3_aa: CASSYARGPTYTQYF
v_call: TRBV5-5; d_call: TRBD1; clone_size: -; cdr3_aa: CASSSGTEHYGYTF
v_call: TRBV30; d_call: -; clone_size: many; cdr3_aa: CAWSVGGPEAFF
v_call: TRBV4-2; d_call: TRBD1; clone_size: many; cdr3_aa: CASSPHPNTGGDTGELFF
v_call: TRBV3-1; d_call: TRBD1; clone_size: many; cdr3_aa: CASSNRGPYEQYF
v_call: TRBV15; d_call: -; clone_size: few; cdr3_aa: CATSLATKNIQYF
v_call: TRBV7-2; d_call: -; clone_size: many; cdr3_aa: CASSLGSGPDYEQYF
v_call: TRBV6-2/TRBV6-3; d_call: TRBD1; clone_size: many; cdr3_aa: CASGGQGSNQPQHF
v_call: TRBV3-1; d_call: -; clone_size: -; cdr3_aa: CASSQGGHLNQPQHF
v_call: TRBV19; d_call: TRBD1; clone_size: few; cdr3_aa: CASSHDRGLGETQYF
v_call: TRBV7-9; d_call: TRBD2; clone_size: many; cdr3_aa: CASSRWLTSGGGETQYF
v_call: TRBV4-3; d_call: TRBD2; clone_size: -; cdr3_aa: CASSQEGGRAGELFF
v_call: TRBV29-1; d_call: TRBD1; clone_size: many; cdr3_aa: CSVAFQGAEKLFF
v_call: TRBV3-1; d_call: -; clone_size: many; cdr3_aa: CASSQGLIQYF
v_call: TRBV20-1; d_call: -; clone_size: -; cdr3_aa: CSASLGSPYGYTF
v_call: TRBV30; d_call: -; clone_size: many; cdr3_aa: CAWSTPGRTADTQYF
v_call: TRBV7-2; d_call: TRBD2; clone_size: -; cdr3_aa: CASSHTSGPGGNIQYF
v_call: TRBV4-3; d_call: TRBD2; clone_size: many; cdr3_aa: CASSQGLAGEGTDTQYF
v_call: TRBV11-1; d_call: -; clone_size: many; cdr3_aa: CASSPGSLQPQHF